These T cell receptor beta chains were read from a single sample in a study of blood T cell repertoires in COVID-19. Generated by immunoSEQ multiplex PCR, the TCRdb table keeps only in-frame clones and is missing some. The repertoire holds tens of thousands of clones, with about 90% as singletons. Input material: peripheral blood. These receptors came from an older man with active or convalescent COVID-19. The CDR3 runs from the conserved cysteine through the conserved F or W. A D gene is named only where the DNA matches it firmly. The size of a clone is reported for some rows only, either as once, few or many, or as a class for expanded clones.

abundance	v_gene	j_gene	d_gene	CDR3nt	CDR3aa
-	TRBV24-1	TRBJ1-5	-	TGTGCCACCAGTGATTCAGGGTTGGTTCAGCCCCAGCATTTT	CATSDSGLVQPQHF
-	TRBV2	TRBJ2-5	TRBD1	TGTGCCAGCAGTACCGGGACAGGCAACCCCCAGTACTTC	CASSTGTGNPQYF
once	TRBV30	TRBJ1-1	-	TGTGCCTGGAGCGACCTCGGGGTGACTGAAGCTTTCTTT	CAWSDLGVTEAFF
-	TRBV23-1	TRBJ2-7	-	TGCGCCAGCAGTCAGTGGACTCGAAACACCTCCTACGAGCAGTACTTC	CASSQWTRNTSYEQYF
-	TRBV18	TRBJ2-4	TRBD1	TGTGCCAGCTCGCATTCCGGGACAGGGGGTACTGGGGACATTCAGTACTTC	CASSHSGTGGTGDIQYF
-	TRBV30	TRBJ1-2	-	TGTGCCTGGAGTGTACCCGAGAGGAGACGCTACACCTTC	CAWSVPERRRYTF
-	TRBV4-3	TRBJ2-7	TRBD1	TGCGCCAGCAGACTCAGGACAGGGTTGGGAGAGCAGTACTTC	CASRLRTGLGEQYF
-	TRBV19	TRBJ1-5	-	TGTGCCAGTAAAAGAACCAAGGGAGGGCAGCCCCAGCATTTT	CASKRTKGGQPQHF
-	TRBV19	TRBJ1-5	TRBD1	TGTGCCAGTAGCAGGGACAGGGGAGATAGCAATCAGCCCCAGCATTTT	CASSRDRGDSNQPQHF
once	TRBV6-2/TRBV6-3	TRBJ2-1	TRBD2	TGTGCCAGCAGCACCGGGACTAGCGGGGGTGAGCAGTTCTTC	CASSTGTSGGEQFF
once	TRBV7-9	TRBJ1-6	-	TGTGCCAGCAGCTTAGGGCAGGAATCACCCCTCCACTTT	CASSLGQESPLHF
-	TRBV18	TRBJ2-7	TRBD2	TGTGCCAGCTCTCCGGGGGGGTCTATCTACGAGCAGTACTTC	CASSPGGSIYEQYF
-	TRBV10-1	TRBJ2-5	TRBD1	TGCGCCAGCAGTTTGGACAGGGGAGGTGGAGAGACCCAGTACTTC	CASSLDRGGGETQYF
-	TRBV6-2/TRBV6-3	TRBJ2-5	TRBD1	TGTGCCAGCAGTTACCCACACGGGACAGCACAAGAGACCCAGTACTTC	CASSYPHGTAQETQYF
-	TRBV12-3/TRBV12-4	TRBJ1-6	-	TGTGCCAGCAGTTTAGGAGGGAATTCACCCCTCCACTTT	CASSLGGNSPLHF
few	TRBV12-3/TRBV12-4	TRBJ2-7	-	TGTGCCAGCAGTGGAGGGGGCCACTACGAGCAGTACTTC	CASSGGGHYEQYF
-	TRBV19	TRBJ2-7	-	TGTGCCAGTTCCCCGGACAGCGGAGCCTACGAGCAGTACTTC	CASSPDSGAYEQYF
few	TRBV10-3	TRBJ2-1	TRBD2	TGTGCCATCAGGATTCCTAGCGGGAGGGACAATGAGCAGTTCTTC	CAIRIPSGRDNEQFF
-	TRBV5-8	TRBJ2-7	-	TGTGCCAGCAGCTTAATGGCCGTCTACGAGCAGTACTTC	CASSLMAVYEQYF
-	TRBV19	TRBJ2-2	-	TGTGCCAGTAGTTTTGAGAGGGCCCCGAACACCGGGGAGCTGTTTTTT	CASSFERAPNTGELFF
-	TRBV27	TRBJ1-1	TRBD1	TGTGCCAGCAGCTCGGACAGGGAGAACACTGAAGCTTTCTTT	CASSSDRENTEAFF
-	TRBV5-1	TRBJ2-2	TRBD2	TGCGCCAGCAGCTTGGTCGGGGGGAGCCCGAACACCGGGGAGCTGTTTTTT	CASSLVGGSPNTGELFF
-	TRBV7-2	TRBJ1-2	-	TGTGCCAGCAGCGCGGACAGAGGATCTTTAAAAACCTTC	CASSADRGSLKTF
-	TRBV30	TRBJ2-1	TRBD2	TGTGCCTGGAGAATACCGGGGAGGGGAGGTCATGAGCAGTTCTTC	CAWRIPGRGGHEQFF
-	TRBV18	TRBJ1-4	TRBD1	TGTGCCAGCTCTCCAGGGGGCCCTTCCACTAATGAAAAACTGTTTTTT	CASSPGGPSTNEKLFF
-	TRBV7-9	TRBJ1-1	TRBD1	TGTGCCAGCAGCTCACTTGGGACCCGGACAGGGAATCACACTGAAGCTTTCTTT	CASSSLGTRTGNHTEAFF
once	TRBV4-3	TRBJ2-7	-	TGCGCCAGCAGCCACACACTACCTTCCTACGAGCAGTACTTC	CASSHTLPSYEQYF
-	TRBV4-3	TRBJ1-3	-	TGCGCCAGCAGCCGCGCATCACTTTACTCTGGAAACACCATATATTTT	CASSRASLYSGNTIYF
-	TRBV5-1	TRBJ1-5	-	TGCGCCAGCAGTCCCGATCTGGCAGGCCCCAATCAGCCCCAGCATTTT	CASSPDLAGPNQPQHF
-	TRBV19	TRBJ2-6	TRBD1	TGTGCCAGTAGTCCCGGACAGGGTACCAACGTCCTGACTTTC	CASSPGQGTNVLTF
-	TRBV7-2	TRBJ2-3	TRBD1	TGTGCCAGCAGCTCGGGACAGGGTACAGATACGCAGTATTTT	CASSSGQGTDTQYF
once	TRBV4-1	TRBJ2-1	-	TGCGCCAGCAGCCAAGAGTCGGCGGGCTCCTACAATGAGCAGTTCTTC	CASSQESAGSYNEQFF
-	TRBV28	TRBJ1-1	-	TGTGCCAGCCTATTAACGTTGGGTTCTGCGGACACTGAAGCTTTCTTT	CASLLTLGSADTEAFF
-	TRBV6-5	TRBJ1-5	-	TGTGCCAGCAGTTATGGTTCGGATCAGCCCCAGCATTTT	CASSYGSDQPQHF
-	TRBV7-2	TRBJ2-2	TRBD1	TGTGCCAGCAGACCTACAGGGGGTGGGACCGGGGAGCTGTTTTTT	CASRPTGGGTGELFF
few	TRBV7-3	TRBJ2-3	-	TGTGCCAGCAGCTTGGGGCGGGGTAACACAGATACGCAGTATTTT	CASSLGRGNTDTQYF
-	TRBV30	TRBJ2-1	TRBD1	TGTGCCTCAGGGGACAGGGGGAACAATGAGCAGTTCTTC	CASGDRGNNEQFF
-	TRBV18	TRBJ2-1	TRBD1	TGTGCCAGCTCACCGGGACAGTTGACTTACAATGAGCAGTTCTTC	CASSPGQLTYNEQFF
-	TRBV30	TRBJ2-3	TRBD2	TGTGCCTGGAGTGTATGTGTGGCGACTAGCGGGAAAAAAACCACAGATACGCAGTATTTT	CAWSVCVATSGKKTTDTQYF
-	TRBV21-1	TRBJ2-5	-	TGTGCCAGCAGCCGCCAGGCAGGGGAAGAGACCCAGTACTTC	CASSRQAGEETQYF
-	TRBV7-9	TRBJ2-7	-	TGTGCCAGCAGCGTCTACAGAGTCCCAGGAGGGAACGAGCAGTACTTC	CASSVYRVPGGNEQYF
-	TRBV28	TRBJ2-7	-	TGTGCCAGCAGTTTATTAGGACAGCTCGAGCAGTACTTC	CASSLLGQLEQYF
once	TRBV7-2	TRBJ2-5	TRBD2	TGTGCCAGCAGCTTTACTAGCGGCCAAGAGACCCAGTACTTC	CASSFTSGQETQYF
-	TRBV6-5	TRBJ2-3	-	TGTGCCAGCAGTTACTCATCGGGGGGCTACACAGATACGCAGTATTTT	CASSYSSGGYTDTQYF
once	TRBV5-6	TRBJ2-7	-	TGTGCCAGCAGCTGGACGGGGGGCCCTCGAACCTACGAGCAGTACTTC	CASSWTGGPRTYEQYF
-	TRBV3-1/TRBV3-2	TRBJ2-5	-	TGTGCCAGCAGCCAAGATTTGGCCACAGAGACCCAGTACTTC	CASSQDLATETQYF
-	TRBV12-3/TRBV12-4	TRBJ2-1	TRBD1	TGTGCCAACAGCCGGGACAGCTACAATGAGCAGTTCTTC	CANSRDSYNEQFF
-	TRBV5-8	TRBJ1-1	TRBD1	TGTGCCAGCAGCTGGGGGGTACCCAGACAGGGGGTTTTCGGAAACACTGAAGCTTTCTTT	CASSWGVPRQGVFGNTEAFF
once	TRBV3-1/TRBV3-2	TRBJ1-3	-	TGTGCCAGCAGCCAAGATTGGACTCGAGGAAACACCATATATTTT	CASSQDWTRGNTIYF
-	TRBV24-1	TRBJ2-3	-	TGTGCCACCAGTGATTTAGGTAGCGGCCTATCTACAGATACGCAGTATTTT	CATSDLGSGLSTDTQYF
-	TRBV27	TRBJ2-1	TRBD2	TGTGCCAGCAGGTCCGGGACTAGCAGCTACAATGAGCAGTTCTTC	CASRSGTSSYNEQFF
-	TRBV7-2	TRBJ1-6	-	TGTGCCAGCAGCTTAAACGCGGGAGGAGCAGTCCACTTT	CASSLNAGGAVHF
-	TRBV7-9	TRBJ1-2	-	TGTGCCAGCAGCTTAGCGGTAGCTACCTATGGCTACACCTTC	CASSLAVATYGYTF
-	TRBV11-2	TRBJ2-5	TRBD2	TGTGCCAGCAGCTCCGGGACTAGCGGGACAACCCAGTACTTC	CASSSGTSGTTQYF